This T cell receptor (beta chain) was captured in a study of radiotherapy plus CTLA-4 blockade in lung cancer. V was clipped by 4 bases and J by 8 bases; unmatched bases: 15. The germline V gene encodes CDR1 SGHTA and CDR2 FQGNSA. The CDR3 extends over 18 amino acids. Study-wide findings and caveats: Early blood T cell clone changes and increased post-radiation serum interferon-beta were reportedly the strongest response predictors. Peripheral blood showed expansion of tumor-derived TCR clones after radiotherapy and ipilimumab.

Regarding this clone: What it recognizes is unknown.

TCRdb keeps only in-frame clones here, not all; method: immunoSEQ multiplex PCR. This sample carries approximately 80,000 clones, roughly 74% of them seen once, and the ten largest clones take 9.5% to 10%. Treatment of patients with chemo-refractory metastatic non-small-cell lung cancer consisted of focal radiation plus CTLA-4 blockade with ipilimumab. The starting material was peripheral blood, obtained from a patient treated with radiotherapy plus ipilimumab. The sequence came from a human donor with non-small cell lung cancer whose response to radiotherapy plus ipilimumab could not be evaluated. This chain joins TRBV7-2 and TRBJ2-1; 12 bases fit TRBD2. The CDR3 is CASSSKNPGLAGFHEQFF. CDR3 nucleotide sequence: TGTGCCAGCAGCTCCAAGAATCCGGGACTAGCGGGTTTCCATGAGCAGTTCTTC.